This T cell receptor beta chain derives from a study of cytomegalovirus exposure and HLA in healthy donors. 60 Vbeta and 13 Jbeta primers were used in PCR. Measured with immunoSEQ multiplex PCR; TCRdb has only the in-frame clones, and not every one. The sample contains 130,000 or so clones, approximately 82% of which appear only once. Germline V gene data show CDR1 as MNHEY and CDR2 as SMNVEV (reference sequence). V gave up 5 bases and J gave up 3 bases, with 14 bases separating them. This CDR3 spans 14 amino acids. J is TRBJ2-7 and V is TRBV27; D is perhaps TRBD1 (6 bases). The clonotype was recovered from a man aged 18 to 29 in good health and CMV-seropositive. The sequenced sample consisted of PBMCs. CDR3 nucleotides: TGTGCCAGCAGTCCTCTCCAGGGGAGCTACGAGCAGTACTTC. This translates into CASSPLQGSYEQYF.